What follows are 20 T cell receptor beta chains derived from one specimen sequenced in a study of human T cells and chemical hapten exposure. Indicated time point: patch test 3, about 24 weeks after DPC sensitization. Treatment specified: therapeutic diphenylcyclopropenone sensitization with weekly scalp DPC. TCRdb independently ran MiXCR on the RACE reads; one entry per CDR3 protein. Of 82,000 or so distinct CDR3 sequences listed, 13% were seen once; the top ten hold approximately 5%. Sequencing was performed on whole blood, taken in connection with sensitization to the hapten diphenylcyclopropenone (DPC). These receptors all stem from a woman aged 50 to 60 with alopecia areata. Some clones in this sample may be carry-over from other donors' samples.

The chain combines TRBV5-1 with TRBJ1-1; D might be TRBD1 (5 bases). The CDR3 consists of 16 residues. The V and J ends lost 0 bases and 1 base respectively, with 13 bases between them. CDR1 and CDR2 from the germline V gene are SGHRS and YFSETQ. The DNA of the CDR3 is TGCGCCAGCAGCTTGGCAGCCGGGACGACGAACACTGAAGCTTTCTTT. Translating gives CASSLAAGTTNTEAFF.

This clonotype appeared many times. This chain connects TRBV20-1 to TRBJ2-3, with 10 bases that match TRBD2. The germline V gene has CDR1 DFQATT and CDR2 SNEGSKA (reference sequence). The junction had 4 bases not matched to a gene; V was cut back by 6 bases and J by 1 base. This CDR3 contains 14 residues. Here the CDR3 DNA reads TGCAGTGCGGAAGCGGGAGGGGGCACAGATACGCAGTATTTT. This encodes CSAEAGGGTDTQYF.

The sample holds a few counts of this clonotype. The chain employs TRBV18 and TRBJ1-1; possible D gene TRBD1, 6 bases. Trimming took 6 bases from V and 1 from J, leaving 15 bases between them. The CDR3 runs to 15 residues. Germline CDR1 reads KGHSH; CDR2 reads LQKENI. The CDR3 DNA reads TGTGCCAGCTCTCCGGGACATTCAACGAACACTGAAGCTTTCTTT. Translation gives CASSPGHSTNTEAFF.

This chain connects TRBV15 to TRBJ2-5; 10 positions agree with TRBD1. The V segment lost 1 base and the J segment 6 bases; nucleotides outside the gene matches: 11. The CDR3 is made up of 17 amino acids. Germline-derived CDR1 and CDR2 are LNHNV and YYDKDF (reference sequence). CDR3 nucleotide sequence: TGTGCCACCAGCAGAGGAACCCTAGGGACAGGGGAGAAGACCCAGTACTTC. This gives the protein CATSRGTLGTGEKTQYF.

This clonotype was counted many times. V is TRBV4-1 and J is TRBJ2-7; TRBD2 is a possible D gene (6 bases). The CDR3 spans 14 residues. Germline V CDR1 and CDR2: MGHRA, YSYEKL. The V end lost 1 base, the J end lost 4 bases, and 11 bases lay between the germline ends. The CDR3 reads CASSQVFSGYEQYF. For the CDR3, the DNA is TGCGCCAGCAGCCAAGTGTTTAGCGGATACGAGCAGTACTTC.

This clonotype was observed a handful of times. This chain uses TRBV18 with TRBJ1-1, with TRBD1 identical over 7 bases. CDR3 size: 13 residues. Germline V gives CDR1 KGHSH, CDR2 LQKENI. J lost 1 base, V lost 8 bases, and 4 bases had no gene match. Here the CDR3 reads CASQDRPNTEAFF. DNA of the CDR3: TGTGCCAGCCAGGACAGGCCGAACACTGAAGCTTTCTTT.

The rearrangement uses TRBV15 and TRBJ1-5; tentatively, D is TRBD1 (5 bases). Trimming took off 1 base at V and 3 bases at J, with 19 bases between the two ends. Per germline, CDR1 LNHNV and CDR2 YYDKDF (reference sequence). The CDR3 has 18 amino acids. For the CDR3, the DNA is TGTGCCACCAGCAGAGGGGGGACCCTCCGGGAATCCAATCAGCCCCAGCATTTT. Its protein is CATSRGGTLRESNQPQHF. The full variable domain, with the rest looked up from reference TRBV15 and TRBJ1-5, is DAMVIQNPRYQVTQFGKPVTLSCSQTLNHNVMYWYQQKSSQAPKLLFHYYDKDFNNEADTPDNFQSRRPNTSFCFLDIRSPGLGDTAMYLCATSRGGTLRESNQPQHFGDGTRLSIL.

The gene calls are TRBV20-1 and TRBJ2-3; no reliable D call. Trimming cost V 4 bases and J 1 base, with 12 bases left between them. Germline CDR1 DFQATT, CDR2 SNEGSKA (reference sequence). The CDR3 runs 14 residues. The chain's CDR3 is CSANEGGGTDTQYF. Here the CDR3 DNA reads TGCAGTGCTAATGAAGGTGGGGGCACAGATACGCAGTATTTT.

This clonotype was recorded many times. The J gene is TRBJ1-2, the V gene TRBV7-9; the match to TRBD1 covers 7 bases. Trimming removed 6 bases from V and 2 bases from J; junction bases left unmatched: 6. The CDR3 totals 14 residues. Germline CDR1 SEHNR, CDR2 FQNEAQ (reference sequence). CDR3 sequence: CASSPSGGNYGYTF. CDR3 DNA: TGTGCCAGCAGTCCCTCAGGGGGAAACTATGGCTACACCTTC.

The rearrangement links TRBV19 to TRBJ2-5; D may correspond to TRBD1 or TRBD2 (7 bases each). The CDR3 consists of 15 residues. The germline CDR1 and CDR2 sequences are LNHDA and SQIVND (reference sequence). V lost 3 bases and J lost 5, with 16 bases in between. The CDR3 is CASSMNRGGAETQYF. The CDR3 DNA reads TGTGCCAGTAGTATGAACAGGGGAGGGGCGGAGACCCAGTACTTC.

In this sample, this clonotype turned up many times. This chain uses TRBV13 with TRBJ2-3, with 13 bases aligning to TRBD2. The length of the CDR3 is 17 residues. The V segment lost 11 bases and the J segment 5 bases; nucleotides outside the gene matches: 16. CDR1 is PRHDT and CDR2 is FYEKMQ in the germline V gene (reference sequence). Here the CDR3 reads CAGTSGNAWGLGDTQYF. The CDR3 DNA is TGTGCCGGGACTAGCGGGAATGCTTGGGGTTTGGGAGATACGCAGTATTTT. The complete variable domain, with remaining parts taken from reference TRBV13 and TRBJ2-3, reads AAGVIQSPRHLIKEKRETATLKCYPIPRHDTVYWYQQGPGQDPQFLISFYEKMQSDKGSIPDRFSAQQFSDYHSELNMSSLELGDSALYFCAGTSGNAWGLGDTQYFGPGTRLTVL.

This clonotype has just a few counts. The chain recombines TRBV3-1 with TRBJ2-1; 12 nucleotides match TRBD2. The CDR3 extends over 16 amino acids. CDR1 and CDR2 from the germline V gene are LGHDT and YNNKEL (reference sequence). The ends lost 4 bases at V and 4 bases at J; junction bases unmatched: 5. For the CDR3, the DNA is TGTGCCAGCAGCCGCTCCGGGACTAGCGGGTACAATGAGCAGTTCTTC. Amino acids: CASSRSGTSGYNEQFF.

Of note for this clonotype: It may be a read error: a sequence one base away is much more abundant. Here the CDR3 DNA reads TGCAGTGCCAGGACGGCCGGACGCAGTCAGTCCCAGCATTTT. This encodes CSARTAGRSQSQHF. The chain recombines TRBV20-1 with TRBJ1-5; D uncertain. Germline V gives CDR1 DFQATT, CDR2 SNEGSKA (reference sequence). The CDR3 has 14 amino acids.

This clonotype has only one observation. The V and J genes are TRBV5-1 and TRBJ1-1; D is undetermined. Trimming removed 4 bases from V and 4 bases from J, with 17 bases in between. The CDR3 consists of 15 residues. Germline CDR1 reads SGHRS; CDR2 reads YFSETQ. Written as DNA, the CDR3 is TGCGCCAGCAGCAGGAACGGGGATAAGGCCACTGAAGCTTTCTTT. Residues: CASSRNGDKATEAFF.

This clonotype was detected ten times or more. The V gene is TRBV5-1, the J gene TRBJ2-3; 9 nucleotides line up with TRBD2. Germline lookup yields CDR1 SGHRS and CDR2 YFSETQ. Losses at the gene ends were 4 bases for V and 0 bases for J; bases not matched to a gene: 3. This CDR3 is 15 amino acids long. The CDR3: CASSLTSGSTDTQYF. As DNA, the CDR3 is TGCGCCAGCAGCCTTACTAGCGGGAGCACAGATACGCAGTATTTT.

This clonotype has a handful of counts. The chain's CDR3 is CASSQELGTDTQYF. Written as DNA, the CDR3 is TGTGCCAGCAGCCAAGAACTAGGCACAGATACGCAGTATTTT. This chain connects TRBV3-1 to TRBJ2-3, with D possibly TRBD2 on 5 matching bases. CDR1 is LGHDT, CDR2 YNNKEL, per germline (reference sequence). CDR3 size: 14 residues. Trimming removed 0 bases at V and 1 base at J, with 5 bases between.

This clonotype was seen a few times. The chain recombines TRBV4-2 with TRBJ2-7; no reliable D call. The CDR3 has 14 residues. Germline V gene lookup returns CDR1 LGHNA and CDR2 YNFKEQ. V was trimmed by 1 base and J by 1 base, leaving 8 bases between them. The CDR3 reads CASSQVLASYEQYF. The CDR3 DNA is TGTGCCAGCAGCCAAGTTCTGGCGTCCTACGAGCAGTACTTC.

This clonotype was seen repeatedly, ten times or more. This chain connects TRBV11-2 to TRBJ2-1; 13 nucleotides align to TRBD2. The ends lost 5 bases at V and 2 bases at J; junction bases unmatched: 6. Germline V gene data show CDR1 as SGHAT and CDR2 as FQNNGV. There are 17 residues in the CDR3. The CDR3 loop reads CASSPRLAGGTYNEQFF. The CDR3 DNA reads TGTGCCAGCAGCCCAAGACTAGCGGGAGGCACCTACAATGAGCAGTTCTTC. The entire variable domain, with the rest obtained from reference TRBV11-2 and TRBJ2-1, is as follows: EAGVAQSPRYKIIEKRQSVAFWCNPISGHATLYWYQQILGQGPKLLIQFQNNGVVDDSQLPKDRFSAERLKGVDSTLKIQPAKLEDSAVYLCASSPRLAGGTYNEQFFGPGTRLTVL.

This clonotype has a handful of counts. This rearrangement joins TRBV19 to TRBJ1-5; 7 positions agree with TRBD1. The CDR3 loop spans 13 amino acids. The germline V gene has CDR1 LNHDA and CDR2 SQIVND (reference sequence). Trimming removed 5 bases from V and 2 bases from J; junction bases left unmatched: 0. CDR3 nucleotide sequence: TGTGCCAGTAGTGGGACAGGCAATCAGCCCCAGCATTTT. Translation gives CASSGTGNQPQHF. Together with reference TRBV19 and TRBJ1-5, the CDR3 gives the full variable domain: DGGITQSPKYLFRKEGQNVTLSCEQNLNHDAMYWYRQDPGQGLRLIYYSQIVNDFQKGDIAEGYSVSREKKESFPLTVTSAQKNPTAFYLCASSGTGNQPQHFGDGTRLSIL.

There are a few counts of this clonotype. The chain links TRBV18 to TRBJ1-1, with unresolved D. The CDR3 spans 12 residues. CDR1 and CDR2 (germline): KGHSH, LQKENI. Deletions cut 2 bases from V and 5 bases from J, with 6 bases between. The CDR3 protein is CASSPFATEAFF. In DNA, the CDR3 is TGTGCCAGCTCACCATTTGCAACTGAAGCTTTCTTT.